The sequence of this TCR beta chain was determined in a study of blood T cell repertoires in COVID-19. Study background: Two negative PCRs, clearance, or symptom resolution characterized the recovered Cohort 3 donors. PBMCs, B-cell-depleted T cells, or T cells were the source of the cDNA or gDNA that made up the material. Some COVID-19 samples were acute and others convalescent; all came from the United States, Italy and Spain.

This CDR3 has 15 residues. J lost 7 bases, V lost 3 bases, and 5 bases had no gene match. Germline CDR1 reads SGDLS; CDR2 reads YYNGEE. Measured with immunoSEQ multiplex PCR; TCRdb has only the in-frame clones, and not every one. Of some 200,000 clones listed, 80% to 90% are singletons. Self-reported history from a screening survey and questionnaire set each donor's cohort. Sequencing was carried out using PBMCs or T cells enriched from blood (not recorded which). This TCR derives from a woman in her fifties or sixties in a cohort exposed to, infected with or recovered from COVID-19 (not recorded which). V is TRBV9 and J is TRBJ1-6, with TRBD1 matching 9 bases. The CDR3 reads CASSDRGQGNSPLHF. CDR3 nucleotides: TGTGCCAGCAGCGACCGTGGACAGGGGAATTCACCCCTCCACTTT.